The 10 T cell receptor beta chains listed next were all sequenced from one sample in a study of blood T cell repertoires in COVID-19. Clones were sequenced by immunoSEQ multiplex PCR, and TCRdb holds only the in-frame ones, with some missing. The table records 350,000 to 450,000 clones, 85% of them present only once. The sample consisted of peripheral blood. These receptors were obtained from a woman between 18 and 29 years old with acute or convalescent COVID-19.

The CDR3 spells CASSFGTGDRNTIYF. As DNA, the CDR3 is TGTGCCAGCAGTTTCGGGACAGGGGATCGGAACACCATATATTTT. This chain joins TRBV6-5 and TRBJ1-3; 10 nucleotides line up with TRBD1. Losses at the gene ends were 4 bases for V and 7 bases for J; bases not matched to a gene: 7. The CDR3 runs 15 residues. CDR1 and CDR2 (germline): MNHEY, SVGAGI.

This clone came up many times. CDR3 bases: TGTGCCAGCAGCCCTAGGACAGGTTATAGCAATCAGCCCCAGCATTTT. Translating it yields CASSPRTGYSNQPQHF. The V call is TRBV5-8, the J call TRBJ1-5; TRBD1 aligns across 7 bases. The CDR3 is 16 residues long. V shed 4 bases and J 0 bases; nucleotides not matched to a gene: 7. Germline loops: CDR1 SGHTS, CDR2 YDEGEE. The whole variable domain, remainder taken from reference TRBV5-8 and TRBJ1-5, is EAGVTQSPTHLIKTRGQQATLRCSPISGHTSVYWYQQALGLGLQFLLWYDEGEERNRGNFPPRFSGRQFPNYSSELNVNALELEDSALYLCASSPRTGYSNQPQHFGDGTRLSIL.

V gene TRBV10-3 combines with J gene TRBJ1-1, with 8 bases that match TRBD1. The CDR3 is 15 amino acids. Looked up from germline, CDR1 is ENHRY and CDR2 is SYGVKD. The junction had 7 bases not matched to a gene; V was cut back by 6 bases and J by 1 base. CDR3 sequence reads: CAIRAGGDWNTEAFF. CDR3 sequence (DNA): TGTGCCATCAGGGCAGGGGGCGATTGGAACACTGAAGCTTTCTTT.

This clone showed up just a few times. This chain joins TRBV4-1 and TRBJ1-1; unclear D gene. V was pared by 1 base and J by 5 bases, with 11 bases between. Germline-derived CDR1 and CDR2 are MGHRA and YSYEKL. The CDR3 is made up of 14 amino acids. CDR3 in amino acids: CASSQGRVGTEAFF. For the CDR3, the DNA is TGCGCCAGCAGCCAAGGGAGGGTAGGTACTGAAGCTTTCTTT.

The rearrangement joins TRBV6-4 to TRBJ2-1; TRBD2 agrees at 7 bases. V dropped 3 bases and J dropped 5; count of bases not matched to a gene: 7. The CDR3 loop spans 15 amino acids. Germline-derived CDR1 and CDR2 are MRHNA and SNTAGT. CDR3 sequence reads: CASSESGEGNNEQFF. DNA of the CDR3: TGTGCCAGCAGTGAATCCGGGGAGGGGAACAATGAGCAGTTCTTC.

Points on this clone: Other DNA sequences in the sample encode the same CDR3. The V call is TRBV19, the J call TRBJ1-1, with D possibly being TRBD1 (6 bases). Germline CDR1 reads LNHDA; CDR2 reads SQIVND (reference sequence). The V and J ends lost 5 bases and 1 base respectively, with 11 bases between them. The CDR3 has 14 amino acids. The CDR3 sequence is CASSSQGANTEAFF. The CDR3 DNA reads TGTGCCAGTAGTTCACAGGGTGCGAACACTGAAGCTTTCTTT.

This chain links TRBV18 with TRBJ2-2; TRBD2 matches at 7 bases. The germline CDR1 and CDR2 sequences are KGHSH and LQKENI. The J segment lost 1 base and the V segment lost 3 bases, leaving 2 bases of the junction unmatched. This CDR3 contains 15 residues. As DNA, the CDR3 is TGTGCCAGCTCACCGGGGACTATGAACACCGGGGAGCTGTTTTTT. Amino acid sequence: CASSPGTMNTGELFF. Filled out from reference TRBV18 and TRBJ2-2, the complete variable domain reads NAGVMQNPRHLVRRRGQEARLRCSPMKGHSHVYWYRQLPEEGLKFMVYLQKENIIDESGMPKERFSAEFPKEGPSILRIQQVVRGDSAAYFCASSPGTMNTGELFFGEGSRLTVL.

The rearrangement uses TRBV28 and TRBJ2-7, with D perhaps TRBD2 (5 bases). CDR3 length: 15 amino acids. The germline V gene encodes CDR1 MDHEN and CDR2 SYDVKM. V was trimmed by 5 bases and J by 2 bases, leaving 16 bases between them. DNA for the CDR3: TGTGCCAGCAGTCCCCGTTCCGGGAAAACCTACGAGCAGTACTTC. Its translation is CASSPRSGKTYEQYF.

This chain joins TRBV15 and TRBJ2-7, with a possible D match to TRBD1 (5 bases). This CDR3 comprises 13 residues. Trimming removed 4 bases at V and 2 bases at J, with 9 bases between. The germline V gene encodes CDR1 LNHNV and CDR2 YYDKDF (reference sequence). CDR3 region: CATSKSGTYEQYF. The CDR3 DNA sequence: TGTGCCACCAGCAAGTCAGGGACCTACGAGCAGTACTTC.

The chain employs TRBV6-2 or TRBV6-3 and TRBJ2-3, with 7 bases that match TRBD2. The length of the CDR3 is 14 residues. CDR1 MNHEY and CDR2 SVGEGT come from the germline V gene. V trimming: 2 bases; J trimming: 2 bases; junction bases outside the gene matches: 1. CDR3 sequence: CASSYGRDTDTQYF. Written as DNA, the CDR3 is TGTGCCAGCAGTTACGGGAGGGACACAGATACGCAGTATTTT.